The 24 T cell receptor beta chains given below trace back to one sample, sequenced in a study of technical replicates of blood from a handful of donors. The assay was immunoSEQ multiplex PCR, and TCRdb's table has in-frame clones only and misses some. The table has tens of thousands of clones, roughly 94% seen once. Sequencing input: T cells isolated from PBMCs. The receptors derive from a human donor in good health.

This clone was seen a single time. The chain recombines TRBV6-1 with TRBJ1-1, with a tentative D call TRBD1 (5 bases). The CDR3 length is 13 residues. CDR1 and CDR2 (germline): MNHNS, SASEGT. V lost 7 bases and J 4 bases, leaving 13 bases between the germline ends. The CDR3 spells CASTATGFTEAFF. The CDR3 bases are TGTGCCAGCACTGCTACAGGATTCACTGAAGCTTTCTTT.

This clone was picked up one time. The chain's CDR3 is CASSQDRGSRYTF. CDR3 coding DNA: TGTGCCAGCAGCCAAGATCGAGGCAGCAGATACACCTTC. The rearrangement links TRBV14 to TRBJ1-2; no clear D gene. CDR1 is SGHDN, CDR2 FVKESK, per germline. The V and J ends lost 0 bases and 11 bases respectively, with 13 bases between them. The CDR3 is 13 amino acids.

The J gene is TRBJ2-7, the V gene TRBV28; the match to TRBD1 covers 7 bases. The CDR3 has 15 residues. The germline V gene has CDR1 MDHEN and CDR2 SYDVKM. Unmatched junction bases numbered 8, after V lost 3 bases and J lost 3 bases. The CDR3 loop is CASSLVLGQDYEQYF. The CDR3 DNA sequence: TGTGCCAGCAGTTTGGTTCTCGGACAGGACTACGAGCAGTACTTC.

The chain joins TRBV4-1 to TRBJ1-1; 7 bases are a match to TRBD1. V was pared by 4 bases and J by 1 base, with 3 bases of the junction left unmatched. The CDR3 covers 14 residues. Germline V CDR1 and CDR2: MGHRA, YSYEKL. The CDR3 is CASSLGTENTEAFF. The CDR3 coding sequence is TGCGCCAGCAGCCTCGGGACAGAGAACACTGAAGCTTTCTTT.

The J gene is TRBJ1-5, the V gene TRBV6-1, with D uncertain. V lost 11 bases, J lost 4 bases, and 12 bases lay in between. The CDR3 has 12 amino acids. Germline assignment: CDR1 MNHNS and CDR2 SASEGT. The CDR3 DNA follows: TGTGCCTGCCACGACTCGAATCAGCCCCAGCATTTT. Translating gives CACHDSNQPQHF.

With respect to this clone: A junction boundary mismatches the germline segment, possibly from a read error. The chain recombines TRBV6-5 with TRBJ2-1; D possibly corresponds to TRBD1 (5 bases). The CDR3 is made up of 15 amino acids. The germline CDR1 and CDR2 sequences are MNHEY and SVGAGI. In nucleotides, the CDR3 is TGTGCCAGCAGTTACGCAACCAGGGCCAGTTATGAGCAGATCTTC. It specifies CASSYATRASYEQIF.

The chain is built from TRBV9 and TRBJ2-7, with D uncertain. The CDR3 extends over 15 amino acids. Germline V gene sequence: CDR1 SGDLS, CDR2 YYNGEE. Trimming pared 3 bases from V and 2 bases from J, leaving 15 bases between. The CDR3 coding sequence is TGTGCCAGCAGCGCATCTCCCGGGTTAACCTACGAGCAGTACTTC. Its translation is CASSASPGLTYEQYF.

The rearrangement uses TRBV5-6 and TRBJ2-7, with D unresolved. The CDR3 extends over 13 amino acids. V lost 4 bases and J lost 3, with 11 bases in between. From germline, CDR1 is SGHDT and CDR2 YYEEEE. The CDR3 is CASSDQVGYEQYF. CDR3 DNA sequence: TGTGCCAGCAGCGATCAGGTTGGCTACGAGCAGTACTTC.

This chain uses TRBV7-9 with TRBJ1-5; 11 bases are a match to TRBD1. This CDR3 region has 16 residues. Germline CDR1 reads SEHNR; CDR2 reads FQNEAQ (reference sequence). The junction had 6 bases not matched to a gene; V was cut back by 3 bases and J by 5 bases. The CDR3 spells CASSLWRDRGDQPQHF. CDR3 DNA: TGTGCCAGCAGCTTGTGGCGGGACAGGGGGGATCAGCCCCAGCATTTT. Full variable domain (rest looked up from reference TRBV7-9 and TRBJ1-5): DTGVSQNPRHKITKRGQNVTFRCDPISEHNRLYWYRQTLGQGPEFLTYFQNEAQLEKSRLLSDRFSAERPKGSFSTLEIQRTEQGDSAMYLCASSLWRDRGDQPQHFGDGTRLSIL.

The chain has TRBV5-1 and TRBJ1-2, with TRBD1 identical over 7 bases. In germline, CDR1 is SGHRS, CDR2 YFSETQ. The CDR3 consists of 16 residues. The V segment lost 0 bases and the J segment 2 bases; nucleotides outside the gene matches: 7. This chain's CDR3 is CASSLASAGGNYGYTF. CDR3 sequence (DNA): TGCGCCAGCAGCTTGGCCTCGGCAGGGGGAAACTATGGCTACACCTTC.

J is TRBJ1-2 and V is TRBV6-5; 11 nucleotides align to TRBD1. V lost 6 bases to trimming and J lost 6 bases; unmatched junction nucleotides: 6. This CDR3 contains 14 residues. The germline V gene encodes CDR1 MNHEY and CDR2 SVGAGI. CDR3 loop: CASRGTGGFDGYTF. In DNA form, the CDR3 reads TGTGCCAGCAGAGGGACAGGGGGTTTTGATGGCTACACCTTC.

The V gene is TRBV9, the J gene TRBJ1-1, with D hard to call. The CDR3 runs to 13 residues. V lost 0 bases to trimming and J lost 4 bases, with 7 bases between them. Germline loops: CDR1 SGDLS, CDR2 YYNGEE. The CDR3 loop is CASSVVYFTEAFF. The CDR3 region has the DNA TGTGCCAGCAGCGTAGTCTATTTCACTGAAGCTTTCTTT.

The chain uses TRBV6-6 and TRBJ1-2, with D possibly matching TRBD1 (6 bases). Trimming left V 10 bases short and J 5 bases short, with 17 bases between. This CDR3 is 13 amino acids long. Germline V lookup: CDR1 MNHNY, CDR2 SVGAGI (reference sequence). The DNA of the CDR3 is TGTGCCATACGTACAGGGTGGGAATATGGCTACACCTTC. This gives the protein CAIRTGWEYGYTF.

This clone appeared once. This sequence joins TRBV6-6 and TRBJ1-1, with TRBD1 matching over 10 bases. Per germline, CDR1 MNHNY and CDR2 SVGAGI (reference sequence). CDR3 length equals 15 residues. Trimming at V came to 0 bases and at J to 4 bases, leaving 2 bases not matched to a gene. The CDR3 DNA reads as TGTGCCAGCAGTTACTCTGGACAGGGGGGCACTGAAGCTTTCTTT. This sequence encodes CASSYSGQGGTEAFF.

This chain uses TRBV5-6 with TRBJ2-1; D is perhaps TRBD2 (5 bases). CDR3 length: 12 amino acids. Trimming removed 4 bases from V and 8 bases from J, with 10 bases in between. Germline assignment: CDR1 SGHDT and CDR2 YYEEEE. DNA for the CDR3: TGTGCCAGCAGCAGCGGTTATCATGAGCAGTTCTTC. Amino acid sequence: CASSSGYHEQFF.

V is TRBV6-4 and J is TRBJ2-3, with D possibly TRBD2 on 5 matching bases. The CDR3 length is 15 residues. CDR1 is MRHNA, CDR2 SNTAGT, per germline. Trimming cost V 8 bases and J 5 bases, with 20 bases left between them. CDR3 nucleotides: TGTGCCAGCCGGGATCTAACTAGTGCTCGAGATACGCAGTATTTT. Translation: CASRDLTSARDTQYF.

The chain uses TRBV6-5 and TRBJ1-2; maybe TRBD1 (6 bases). Germline CDR1 and CDR2: MNHEY and SVGAGI. The CDR3 has 12 residues. The V end lost 6 bases, the J end lost 7 bases, and 12 bases lay between the germline ends. CDR3 DNA: TGTGCCAGCAGAGGGGGGGAGGGTGGCTACACCTTC. This encodes CASRGGEGGYTF.

This chain joins TRBV18 and TRBJ1-3; D remains unclear. Trimming stripped 3 bases from V and 0 bases from J, with 9 bases between. Germline lookup yields CDR1 KGHSH and CDR2 LQKENI. CDR3 length equals 15 residues. The CDR3 spells CASSPDFSSGNTIYF. The CDR3 coding sequence is TGTGCCAGCTCACCGGACTTCTCCTCTGGAAACACCATATATTTT.

The chain couples TRBV6-5 to TRBJ2-7; TRBD1 aligns across 8 bases. The CDR3 extends over 15 amino acids. Germline CDR1 and CDR2: MNHEY and SVGAGI. V was pared by 6 bases and J by 3 bases, with 10 bases of the junction left unmatched. CDR3 DNA: TGTGCCAGCAGACGTCCGGGACAGGTAGACTACGAGCAGTACTTC. Translation: CASRRPGQVDYEQYF.

V and J are TRBV6-1 and TRBJ2-2; a possible D gene is TRBD1 (6 bases). Trimming left V 6 bases short and J 5 bases short, with 10 bases between. Germline lookup yields CDR1 MNHNS and CDR2 SASEGT. The CDR3 spans 13 residues. The CDR3 region has the DNA TGTGCCAGCAGGTTTCAGGGGACCGGGGAGCTGTTTTTT. As protein: CASRFQGTGELFF.

The chain recombines TRBV5-4 with TRBJ2-5; tentatively, D is TRBD1 (7 bases). Trimming removed 5 bases at V and 1 base at J, with 9 bases between. Per the germline V gene, CDR1 is SGHNT and CDR2 is YYREEE (reference sequence). The CDR3 contains 13 residues. CDR3 in amino acids: CASRRDSQETQYF. Here the CDR3 DNA reads TGTGCCAGCAGGCGGGACAGCCAAGAGACCCAGTACTTC.

This clone was seen once. The chain is built from TRBV4-3 and TRBJ2-1, with 10 bases matching TRBD2. The ends lost 0 bases at V and 9 bases at J; junction bases unmatched: 8. The length of the CDR3 is 16 residues. Germline CDR1 LGHNA, CDR2 YSLEER. Here the CDR3 reads CASSQDSGIAGGEQFF. For the CDR3, the DNA is TGCGCCAGCAGCCAAGATTCGGGCATAGCGGGAGGTGAGCAGTTCTTC.

The V gene is TRBV7-3, the J gene TRBJ2-1; the D gene is possibly TRBD2 (5 bases). From germline, CDR1 is SGHTA and CDR2 FQGTGA. This CDR3 has 15 amino acids. The V gene lost 0 bases and the J gene lost 0 bases, with 6 bases spanning the gap. The CDR3 region has the DNA TGTGCCAGCAGCTTAACAGGGAGCTCCTACAATGAGCAGTTCTTC. Encoded protein: CASSLTGSSYNEQFF.

The genes are TRBV9 and TRBJ1-1; tentatively, D is TRBD1 (5 bases). From germline, CDR1 is SGDLS and CDR2 YYNGEE. Trimming removed 4 bases at V and 4 bases at J, with 11 bases between. The CDR3 loop spans 13 amino acids. The CDR3 nucleotides are TGTGCCAGCAGCCTCCTCGGGGGCACTGAAGCTTTCTTT. This sequence encodes CASSLLGGTEAFF.